This T cell receptor (beta chain) was recorded in a study of CD8+ T cells in alopecia areata. The study, taken as a whole, reports: Persistence of many expanded lesional clones was seen in scalp and blood during tofacitinib. Lesional tissue from the scalp (especially in alopecia totalis/universalis) showed higher clonality than normal scalp.

Specified treatment: oral pan-JAK inhibitor, 5-10 mg twice daily. Alopecia areata patients provided lesional scalp punch biopsies and peripheral blood. On this clone: Its antigen remains unknown.

RNA was isolated and reverse transcribed to cDNA, the sequencing template. TCRdb keeps only in-frame clones here, not all; method: immunoSEQ multiplex PCR. The sample includes about 130,000 clones, about 51% seen only once; the top ten take roughly 15%. The source was CD8+ T cells sorted from blood, collected at week 4, from a patient treated with tofacitinib. The receptor was derived from a human donor with alopecia areata.

Here the CDR3 reads CSAGTRNGYTF. Written as DNA, the CDR3 is TGCAGCGCCGGGACACGTAATGGCTACACCTTC. The V and J genes are TRBV29-1 and TRBJ1-2; D is possibly TRBD1 (6 bases). Germline CDR1 is SQVTM and CDR2 is ANQGSEA. This CDR3 spans 11 amino acids. Trimming cost V 7 bases and J 6 bases, with 12 bases left between them.